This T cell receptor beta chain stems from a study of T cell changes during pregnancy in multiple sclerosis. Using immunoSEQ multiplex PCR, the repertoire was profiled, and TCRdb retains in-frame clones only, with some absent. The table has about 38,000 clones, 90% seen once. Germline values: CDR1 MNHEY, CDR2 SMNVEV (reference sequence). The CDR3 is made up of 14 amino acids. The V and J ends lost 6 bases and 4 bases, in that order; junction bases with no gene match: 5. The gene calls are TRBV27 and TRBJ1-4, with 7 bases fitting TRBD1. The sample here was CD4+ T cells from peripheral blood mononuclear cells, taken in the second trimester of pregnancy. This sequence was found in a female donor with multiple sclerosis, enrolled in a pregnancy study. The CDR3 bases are TGTGCCAGCAGCGTTGCAGGGGGTAATGAAAAACTGTTTTTT. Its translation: CASSVAGGNEKLFF.